This TCR beta chain was recovered during a study of chemoradiotherapy in HPV16-positive cancers. Study context: Candidate HPV-specific T-cell clones and common TCR motifs came from functional assays in a couple of HPV16-positive patients.

The table came from immunoSEQ multiplex PCR; TCRdb's copy has only in-frame clones and leaves some out. The data hold fewer than 40,000 clones, with 76% observed a single time. Germline values: CDR1 LNHDA, CDR2 SQIVND (reference sequence). V lost 7 bases and J lost 2, with 20 bases in between. The CDR3 sequence is 16 residues long. Study-wide findings and caveats: Functional assays defining HPV-specific T cells used only a couple of HPV16-positive patients. During treatment, candidate HPV-specific clones and E7-related motifs expanded in tumor.

This clone showed up just a few times. Its antigen is still unknown. The rearrangement uses TRBV19 and TRBJ1-2, with a possible D match to TRBD1 (5 bases). This clonotype was obtained from a human donor with HPV-associated anogenital cancer. The sequences come from blood, collected from a patient who underwent chemoradiotherapy. CDR3 in DNA: TGTGCCAGTATCCCAGGGCCTGGATCAATCAACTATGGCTACACCTTC. Its translation: CASIPGPGSINYGYTF.